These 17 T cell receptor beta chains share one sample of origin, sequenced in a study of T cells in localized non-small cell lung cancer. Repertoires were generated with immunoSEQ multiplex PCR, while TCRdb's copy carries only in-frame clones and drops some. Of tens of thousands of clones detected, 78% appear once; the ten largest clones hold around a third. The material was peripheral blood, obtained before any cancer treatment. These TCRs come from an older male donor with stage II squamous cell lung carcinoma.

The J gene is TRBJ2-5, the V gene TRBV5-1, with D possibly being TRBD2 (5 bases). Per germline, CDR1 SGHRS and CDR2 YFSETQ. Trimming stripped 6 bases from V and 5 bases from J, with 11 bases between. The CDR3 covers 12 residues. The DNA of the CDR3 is TGCGCCAGCAACGAGGGTGGGGAGACCCAGTACTTC. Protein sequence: CASNEGGETQYF.

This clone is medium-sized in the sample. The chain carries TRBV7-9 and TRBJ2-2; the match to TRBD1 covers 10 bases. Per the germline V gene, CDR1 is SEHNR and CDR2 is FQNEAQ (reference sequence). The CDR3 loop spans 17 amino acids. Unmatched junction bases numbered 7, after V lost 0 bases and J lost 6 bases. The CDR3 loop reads CASSLAWDRGSPGELFF. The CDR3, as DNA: TGTGCCAGCAGCTTAGCGTGGGACAGGGGATCCCCCGGGGAGCTGTTTTTT.

For the CDR3, the DNA is TGTGCCAGCAGTTTCTTCCCGGGACAGGGCCACTATGGCTACACCTTC. It codes for CASSFFPGQGHYGYTF. The rearrangement joins TRBV27 to TRBJ1-2; 9 bases are shared with TRBD1. The germline V gene has CDR1 MNHEY and CDR2 SMNVEV (reference sequence). The CDR3 is 16 amino acids. After removal of 3 bases from V and 3 bases from J, the junction contained 8 bases not matched to a gene.

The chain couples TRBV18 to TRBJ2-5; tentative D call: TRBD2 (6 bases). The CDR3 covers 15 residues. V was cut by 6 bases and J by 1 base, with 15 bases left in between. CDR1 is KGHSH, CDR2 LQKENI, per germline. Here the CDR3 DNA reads TGTGCCAGCTCTCCCCCAGGAGGGGCCCAAGAGACCCAGTACTTC. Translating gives CASSPPGGAQETQYF. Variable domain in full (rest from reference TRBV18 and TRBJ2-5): NAGVMQNPRHLVRRRGQEARLRCSPMKGHSHVYWYRQLPEEGLKFMVYLQKENIIDESGMPKERFSAEFPKEGPSILRIQQVVRGDSAAYFCASSPPGGAQETQYFGPGTRLLVL.

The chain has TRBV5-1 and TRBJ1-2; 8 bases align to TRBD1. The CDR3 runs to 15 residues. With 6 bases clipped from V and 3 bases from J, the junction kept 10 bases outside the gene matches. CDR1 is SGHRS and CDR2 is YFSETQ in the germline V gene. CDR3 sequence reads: CASTQGAVGDYGYTF. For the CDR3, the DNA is TGCGCCAGCACCCAGGGGGCAGTCGGGGACTATGGCTACACCTTC.

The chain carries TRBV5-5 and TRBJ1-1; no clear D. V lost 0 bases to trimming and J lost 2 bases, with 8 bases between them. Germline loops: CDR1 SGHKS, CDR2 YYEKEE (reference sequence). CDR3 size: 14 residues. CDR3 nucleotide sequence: TGTGCCAGCAGCTTGGGGGCCTTTAACACTGAAGCTTTCTTT. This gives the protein CASSLGAFNTEAFF.

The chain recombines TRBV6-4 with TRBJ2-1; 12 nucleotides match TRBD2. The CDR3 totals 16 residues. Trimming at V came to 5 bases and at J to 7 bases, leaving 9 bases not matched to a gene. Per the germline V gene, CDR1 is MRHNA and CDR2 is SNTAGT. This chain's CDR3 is CASSSLAGGPVNEQFF. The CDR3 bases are TGTGCCAGCAGTTCTCTAGCGGGAGGGCCGGTAAATGAGCAGTTCTTC.

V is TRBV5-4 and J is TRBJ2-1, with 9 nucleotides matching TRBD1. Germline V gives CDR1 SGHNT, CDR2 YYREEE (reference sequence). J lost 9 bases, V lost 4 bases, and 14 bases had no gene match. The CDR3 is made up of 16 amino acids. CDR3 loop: CASSGYLDRGWGEQFF. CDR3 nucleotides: TGTGCCAGCAGCGGCTACCTCGACAGGGGGTGGGGTGAGCAGTTCTTC.

The CDR3 protein is CASSPQGDYGYTF. CDR3 sequence (DNA): TGTGCCAGCAGCCCGCAGGGGGACTATGGCTACACCTTC. The V gene is TRBV7-3, the J gene TRBJ1-2; 7 nucleotides agree with TRBD1. The CDR3 is 13 amino acids. Germline trimming cut 5 bases from V and 3 bases from J; bases unmatched to any gene: 3. From germline, CDR1 is SGHTA and CDR2 FQGTGA.

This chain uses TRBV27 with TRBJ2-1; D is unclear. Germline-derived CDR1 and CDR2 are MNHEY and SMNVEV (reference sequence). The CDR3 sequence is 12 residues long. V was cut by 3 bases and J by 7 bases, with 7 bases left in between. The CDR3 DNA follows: TGTGCCAGCAGTTTGACTCGTAATGAGCAGTTCTTC. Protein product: CASSLTRNEQFF.

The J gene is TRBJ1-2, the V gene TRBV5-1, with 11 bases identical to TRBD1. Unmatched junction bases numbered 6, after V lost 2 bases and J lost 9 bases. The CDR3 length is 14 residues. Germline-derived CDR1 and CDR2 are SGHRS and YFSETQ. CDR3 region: CASSFGQGADRYTF. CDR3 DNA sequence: TGCGCCAGCAGCTTCGGACAGGGGGCAGATCGCTACACCTTC.

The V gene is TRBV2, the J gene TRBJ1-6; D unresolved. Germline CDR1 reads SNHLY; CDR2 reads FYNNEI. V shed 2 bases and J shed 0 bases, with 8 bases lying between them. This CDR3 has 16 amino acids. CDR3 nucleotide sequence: TGTGCCAGCAGTGAACAGCCGAGCTCCTATAATTCACCCCTCCACTTT. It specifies CASSEQPSSYNSPLHF.

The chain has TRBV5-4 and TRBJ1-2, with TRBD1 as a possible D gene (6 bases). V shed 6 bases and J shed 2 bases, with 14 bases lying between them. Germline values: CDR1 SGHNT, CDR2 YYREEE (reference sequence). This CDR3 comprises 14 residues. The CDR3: CASTLGAANYGYTF. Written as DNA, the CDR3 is TGTGCCAGCACCCTGGGGGCCGCGAACTATGGCTACACCTTC.

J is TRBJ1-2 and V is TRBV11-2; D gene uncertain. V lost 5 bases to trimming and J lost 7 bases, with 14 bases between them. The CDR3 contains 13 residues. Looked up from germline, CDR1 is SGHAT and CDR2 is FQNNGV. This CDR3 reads CASSPEYGSGYTF. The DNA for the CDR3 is TGTGCCAGCAGCCCCGAGTACGGGTCTGGCTACACCTTC.

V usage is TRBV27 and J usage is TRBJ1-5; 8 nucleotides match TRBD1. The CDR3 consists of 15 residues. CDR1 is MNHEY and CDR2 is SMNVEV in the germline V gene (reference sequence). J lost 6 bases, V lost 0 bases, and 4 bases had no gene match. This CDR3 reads CASSLSKTGGQPQHF. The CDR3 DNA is TGTGCCAGCAGTTTATCGAAAACAGGGGGTCAGCCCCAGCATTTT.

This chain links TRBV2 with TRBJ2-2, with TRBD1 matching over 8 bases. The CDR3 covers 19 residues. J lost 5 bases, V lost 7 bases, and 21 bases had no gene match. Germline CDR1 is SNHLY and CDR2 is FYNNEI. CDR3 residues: CASTLGGLSGTGTTGELFF. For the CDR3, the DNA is TGTGCCAGCACCCTGGGGGGATTATCCGGGACAGGCACTACCGGGGAGCTGTTTTTT.

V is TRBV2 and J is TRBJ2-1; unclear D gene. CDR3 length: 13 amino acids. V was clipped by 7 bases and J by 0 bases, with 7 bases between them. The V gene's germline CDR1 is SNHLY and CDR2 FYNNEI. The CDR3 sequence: CASTTGSYNEQFF. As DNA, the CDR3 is TGTGCCAGCACTACGGGCTCCTACAATGAGCAGTTCTTC.